This note documents a single T cell receptor (beta chain) sequence. What this receptor recognizes is not known. No base-level quality is on record; no much larger clone is a single base apart. On a MiSeq, deep resolution sequencing aimed for a depth between 1 in 1 million and 1 in 200,000 T cells, with each clonotype covered approximately 10x on average. The immunoSEQ hsTCRB Kit was used to generate TCR beta libraries. Processing in the source paper ran as follows. Data were analyzed with ImmunoSEQ Data Assistant and ImmunoSEQ Analyzer, with V, D and J genes assigned per IMGT definitions. Clonality was computed as one minus normalized Shannon entropy of productive rearrangement frequencies, ranging from 0 to 1. Only overrepresented clonotypes making up at least 0.05% of each patient's repertoire were included in the public clonotype analysis. More than ten age-matched healthy donor repertoires from immuneACCESS were used as controls for clonality. TCRdb obtained this table from immuneACCESS and retained in-frame rearrangements with V and J assigned. These tables miss some clones; where compared with another copy, unresolved V genes account for less than half of the shortfall, and the remainder is unexplained. The V and J calls and clone size are taken from that table; D and trimming were inferred from the DNA. Present in this sample are 97,000 or so clones, around 80% of which were seen just once. The ten largest clonotypes hold 32% of the sample.

The data stem from a study of cytotoxic CD8 clonotypes in ibrutinib-treated CLL (dated by TCRdb to the early 2020s). Concerning the study at large: The cohort included roughly 15 treatment-naive and ten to twelve relapsed/refractory patients; 17 to 18 were IGHV unmutated. Responses were partial in 24 patients and complete in 2; after median approximately 69 months follow-up, about 14 stayed in remission and about twelve progressed. Response samples were taken after a median of roughly a year on treatment, ranging from about 6 to 40 months. On average, each sample had approximately 280,000 productive templates and approximately 85,000 productive rearrangements. Of the 85 to 90 participants in the trial, roughly 25 had longitudinal samples available. Cryopreserved peripheral blood mononuclear cells were collected at three points: before therapy, at response, and at either sustained remission or disease progression. Every sample from remission and from progressive disease was obtained while the patients were still on ibrutinib. Results the study describes overall, beyond this receptor: Clonality increased at ibrutinib response, stayed stable in sustained remission, and fell back toward baseline at progression. Baseline clonality was found to be higher than that of age-matched healthy donors and was strongly correlated with circulating CD8+ T-cell counts. Sampling times were not matched between patients in sustained remission and patients whose disease was progressing, and lymph node repertoires were not examined. Public clonotypes were found to be uncommon and were observed to contract or remain stable during treatment; the increase in clonality was shown to reflect expansion of private clonotypes at ibrutinib response.

The time point tag for this specimen amounts to: approximately 11 months on ibrutinib. For TCR beta library preparation, 1.5 to 2.5 micrograms of genomic DNA were extracted from the cryopreserved PBMCs. Longitudinal blood samples from CLL patients receiving ibrutinib monotherapy were subjected to high-throughput TCR beta sequencing. The patients were enrolled in a single-center, open-label phase 2 trial of ibrutinib monotherapy. V is shortened by 7 bases, J by 4 bases, and the region joining them spans 14 bases. Including cysteine and phenylalanine, the CDR3 has 14 amino acids. The kept DNA is CDR3 alone, 42 bases in frame from the first base. For CDR1 and CDR2, the germline V gene lists SNHLY and FYNNEI.

The sequence was obtained from a human donor with chronic lymphocytic leukemia. Here the sequenced sample was PBMCs, taken after 12 months of ibrutinib treatment. Recombination joined TRBV2 with TRBJ1-5; the D segment could be TRBD1, given 5 matching bases. The sequence in DNA is TGTGCCAGCATGACCGATGGGGGGAATCAGCCCCAGCATTTT. Translated, it reads CASMTDGGNQPQHF.